Following are 28 T cell receptor beta chains from one sample sequenced in a study of T cell responses to AZD1222 COVID-19 vaccine. The repertoire was sequenced with immunoSEQ multiplex PCR; TCRdb's copy has only in-frame clones and lacks some. The repertoire holds more than 95,000 clones, about 91% seen once, with more than 1.5% in the top ten. Source: peripheral blood, taken 28 days after the second AZD1222 dose. These TCRs come from an adult who received the AZD1222 COVID-19 vaccine.

This clone was counted a single time. The chain uses TRBV18 and TRBJ1-1; TRBD1 matches 8 bases. The length of the CDR3 is 15 residues. Germline V lookup: CDR1 KGHSH, CDR2 LQKENI. Germline trimming cut 6 bases from V and 1 base from J; bases unmatched to any gene: 7. In DNA, the CDR3 is TGTGCCAGCTCCCGTTATGACAGGGGGAACACTGAAGCTTTCTTT. Residues: CASSRYDRGNTEAFF.

The chain uses TRBV2 and TRBJ2-2; 11 bases line up with TRBD1. The junction had 22 bases not matched to a gene; V was cut back by 2 bases and J by 5 bases. The CDR3 spans 22 residues. Germline V CDR1 and CDR2: SNHLY, FYNNEI. Written as DNA, the CDR3 is TGTGCCAGCAGTGAATTGGGGGGGGACAGGGGGGAATTTGCACTTCAAACCGGGGAGCTGTTTTTT. Protein product: CASSELGGDRGEFALQTGELFF.

V and J are TRBV6-4 and TRBJ2-3; TRBD2 matches at 8 bases. The trim removed 6 bases at V and 0 bases at J, leaving 5 bases unmatched. There are 15 residues in the CDR3. The germline CDR1 and CDR2 sequences are MRHNA and SNTAGT. In DNA form, the CDR3 reads TGTGCCAGCAGGGACATAGCGGGAAGCACAGATACGCAGTATTTT. Its protein is CASRDIAGSTDTQYF.

This clone was detected only once. This CDR3 is CASSPTNGAPYGYTF. In DNA, the CDR3 is TGTGCCAGCAGCCCCACCAATGGGGCACCCTATGGCTACACCTTC. V gene TRBV7-3 combines with J gene TRBJ1-2; D may be TRBD1 (5 bases). This CDR3 is 15 amino acids long. V was pared by 5 bases and J by 4 bases, with 17 bases between. Germline V gives CDR1 SGHTA, CDR2 FQGTGA.

V usage is TRBV27 and J usage is TRBJ1-5, with TRBD1 matching 7 bases. Losses at the gene ends were 3 bases for V and 7 bases for J; bases not matched to a gene: 9. The germline V gene has CDR1 MNHEY and CDR2 SMNVEV (reference sequence). The CDR3 runs 15 residues. In DNA, the CDR3 is TGTGCCAGCAGTTTGGGACGGGGAGGGGGCCAGCCCCAGCATTTT. Protein product: CASSLGRGGGQPQHF.

V gene TRBV10-3 combines with J gene TRBJ2-3, with a weak D call TRBD1 (6 bases). Per the germline V gene, CDR1 is ENHRY and CDR2 is SYGVKD. The CDR3 is made up of 16 amino acids. V was trimmed by 8 bases and J by 0 bases, leaving 18 bases between them. In DNA form, the CDR3 reads TGTGCCATCTCCGGACGACAGGACCAAAGCACAGATACGCAGTATTTT. It specifies CAISGRQDQSTDTQYF.

V is TRBV9 and J is TRBJ2-3; D unresolved. Deletions cut 4 bases from V and 2 bases from J, with 17 bases between. Germline-derived CDR1 and CDR2 are SGDLS and YYNGEE. The CDR3 is 16 amino acids. The CDR3 reads CASSTLEEWVTDTQYF. The CDR3 DNA is TGTGCCAGCAGCACCCTCGAGGAGTGGGTCACAGATACGCAGTATTTT. Filled out from reference TRBV9 and TRBJ2-3, the complete variable domain reads DSGVTQTPKHLITATGQRVTLRCSPRSGDLSVYWYQQSLDQGLQFLIQYYNGEERAKGNILERFSAQQFPDLHSELNLSSLELGDSALYFCASSTLEEWVTDTQYFGPGTRLTVL.

With respect to this clone: The sample holds other DNA sequences that translate to the same CDR3. The chain uses TRBV19 and TRBJ2-1; 7 nucleotides match TRBD1. V lost 5 bases, J lost 5 bases, and 6 bases stayed unmatched. Germline V gene data show CDR1 as LNHDA and CDR2 as SQIVND (reference sequence). There are 14 residues in the CDR3. The CDR3 loop reads CASSVPGQNNEQFF. CDR3 bases: TGTGCCAGTAGTGTCCCGGGACAGAACAATGAGCAGTTCTTC.

A single count supports this clone. The chain uses TRBV5-4 and TRBJ1-6; D ambiguous. This CDR3 contains 14 residues. V lost 1 base and J lost 7, with 9 bases in between. CDR1 and CDR2 (germline): SGHNT, YYREEE (reference sequence). CDR3 sequence reads: CASSLNYENSPLHF. The DNA of the CDR3 is TGTGCCAGCAGCTTGAATTATGAAAATTCACCCCTCCACTTT.

The chain employs TRBV27 and TRBJ2-7; 8 nucleotides match TRBD2. The CDR3 totals 14 residues. The germline gives CDR1 MNHEY, CDR2 SMNVEV (reference sequence). With V trimmed by 3 bases and J by 4 bases, 5 bases remained unmatched. Written as DNA, the CDR3 is TGTGCCAGCAGTTTTCTAGCGGGTGATTACGAGCAGTACTTC. This codes for CASSFLAGDYEQYF.

The CDR3: CASSSIIAGGVDTQYF. The CDR3 nucleotides read TGTGCCAGCAGTTCCATCATAGCGGGAGGTGTAGATACGCAGTATTTT. The chain recombines TRBV28 with TRBJ2-3, with 10 bases lining up with TRBD2. Germline CDR1 reads MDHEN; CDR2 reads SYDVKM. V shed 4 bases, J shed 5 bases, and the junction held 9 bases outside the gene matches. The CDR3 has 16 residues.

The chain carries TRBV3-1 (or the pseudogene TRBV3-2) and TRBJ1-4; D uncertain. The CDR3 contains 15 residues. V gave up 0 bases and J gave up 0 bases, with 5 bases separating them. CDR1 LGHDT and CDR2 YNNKEL come from the germline V gene (reference sequence). CDR3 in DNA: TGTGCCAGCAGCCAAGACAGAGCAACTAATGAAAAACTGTTTTTT. Protein sequence: CASSQDRATNEKLFF.

The rearrangement uses TRBV19 and TRBJ1-2; perhaps TRBD1 as D (5 bases). This CDR3 region has 13 residues. V was pared by 8 bases and J by 4 bases, with 14 bases between. Per germline, CDR1 LNHDA and CDR2 SQIVND (reference sequence). The CDR3 sequence: CASGIQEGYGYTF. CDR3 coding DNA: TGTGCCAGTGGGATACAGGAGGGCTATGGCTACACCTTC. The full variable domain, rest sourced from reference TRBV19 and TRBJ1-2, is DGGITQSPKYLFRKEGQNVTLSCEQNLNHDAMYWYRQDPGQGLRLIYYSQIVNDFQKGDIAEGYSVSREKKESFPLTVTSAQKNPTAFYLCASGIQEGYGYTFGSGTRLTVV.

The chain employs TRBV28 and TRBJ1-2; no clear D. Germline V gene lookup returns CDR1 MDHEN and CDR2 SYDVKM. The CDR3 is made up of 14 amino acids. Trimming pared 2 bases from V and 4 bases from J, leaving 11 bases between. In DNA, the CDR3 is TGTGCCAGCAGTTTAGCCAGGCGGTTCTATGGCTACACCTTC. Encoded protein: CASSLARRFYGYTF.

This chain joins TRBV7-2 and TRBJ2-2; TRBD1 matches at 11 bases. With V trimmed by 5 bases and J by 3 bases, 2 bases remained unmatched. The CDR3 runs to 15 residues. Germline V lookup: CDR1 SGHTA, CDR2 FQGNSA. The DNA of the CDR3 is TGTGCCAGCAGCAAGGGACAGGGGGACACCGGGGAGCTGTTTTTT. It encodes CASSKGQGDTGELFF.

This rearrangement joins TRBV3-1 (or the pseudogene TRBV3-2) to TRBJ2-3; D call uncertain. This CDR3 has 18 residues. Germline CDR1 LGHDT, CDR2 YNNKEL (reference sequence). V lost 3 bases, J lost 2 bases, and 21 bases lay in between. The CDR3 loop reads CASSHSYSPEIDTDTQYF. The CDR3 coding sequence is TGTGCCAGCAGCCACTCATACTCACCCGAGATTGACACAGATACGCAGTATTTT.

This rearrangement joins TRBV5-5 to TRBJ2-5; TRBD1 aligns across 12 bases. The CDR3 is 17 residues long. With V trimmed by 0 bases and J by 4 bases, 7 bases remained unmatched. Germline loops: CDR1 SGHKS, CDR2 YYEKEE (reference sequence). The CDR3, as DNA: TGTGCCAGCAGCTTGGGTTGGGGACAGGGGGCGGGAGAGACCCAGTACTTC. This encodes CASSLGWGQGAGETQYF. Complete variable domain (other parts from reference TRBV5-5 and TRBJ2-5): DAGVTQSPTHLIKTRGQQVTLRCSPISGHKSVSWYQQVLGQGPQFIFQYYEKEERGRGNFPDRFSARQFPNYSSELNVNALLLGDSALYLCASSLGWGQGAGETQYFGPGTRLLVL.

The chain couples TRBV6-5 to TRBJ1-4; 10 nucleotides align to TRBD1. The germline CDR1 and CDR2 sequences are MNHEY and SVGAGI. V lost 6 bases to trimming and J lost 8 bases; unmatched junction nucleotides: 6. CDR3 length equals 14 residues. The CDR3 here is CASSGGQGSEKLFF. DNA for the CDR3: TGTGCCAGCAGCGGGGGACAGGGGAGCGAAAAACTGTTTTTT.

V is TRBV6-1 and J is TRBJ1-4; 11 nucleotides match TRBD1. This CDR3 has 19 residues. CDR1 and CDR2 (germline): MNHNS, SASEGT. The V and J ends lost 2 bases and 3 bases, in that order; junction bases with no gene match: 11. Here the CDR3 reads CASSEMYGDRGIANEKLFF. The CDR3 bases are TGTGCCAGCAGTGAAATGTATGGGGACAGGGGGATAGCTAATGAAAAACTGTTTTTT.

The CDR3 nucleotides are TGTGCCAGCCCGCCAGGGAGTGATAATTCACCCCTCCACTTT. Its translation: CASPPGSDNSPLHF. This chain links TRBV7-2 with TRBJ1-6, with D tentatively TRBD1 (5 bases). V shed 8 bases and J shed 5 bases, with 13 bases lying between them. CDR1 and CDR2 (germline): SGHTA, FQGNSA. There are 14 residues in the CDR3.

The gene calls are TRBV27 and TRBJ2-7; D is ambiguous. Trimming took off 6 bases at V and 2 bases at J, with 14 bases between the two ends. The CDR3 totals 14 residues. Germline V gives CDR1 MNHEY, CDR2 SMNVEV (reference sequence). This CDR3 reads CASSRTDRTYEQYF. The CDR3 DNA follows: TGTGCCAGCAGCCGAACCGACCGTACCTACGAGCAGTACTTC.

The chain couples TRBV16 to TRBJ2-7; tentative D call: TRBD1 (6 bases). CDR3 length: 15 residues. The V gene's germline CDR1 is KGHSY and CDR2 FQNENV. Trimming shortened V by 5 bases and J by 0 bases, and 14 bases separated the two germline ends. CDR3 sequence reads: CASSLQGFPSYEQYF. The DNA of the CDR3 is TGTGCCAGCAGCTTACAGGGATTTCCCTCCTACGAGCAGTACTTC.

V gene TRBV27 combines with J gene TRBJ2-3, with 13 bases matching TRBD2. V lost 4 bases, J lost 4 bases, and 8 bases stayed unmatched. The CDR3 is 17 residues long. CDR1 and CDR2 (germline): MNHEY, SMNVEV (reference sequence). Written as DNA, the CDR3 is TGTGCCAGCAGTTCCAGGACTAGCGGGAGACTAGCAGATACGCAGTATTTT. Protein sequence: CASSSRTSGRLADTQYF.

V gene TRBV23-1 combines with J gene TRBJ1-2; 7 nucleotides agree with TRBD1. TRBV23-1 is identified as an open reading frame with a role that is uncertain. The CDR3 covers 17 residues. V gave up 0 bases and J gave up 1 base; unmatched junction bases: 8. CDR3 region: CASSQSLGTENNYGYTF. The CDR3 coding sequence is TGCGCCAGCAGTCAATCTCTTGGGACAGAAAATAACTATGGCTACACCTTC.

The rearrangement joins TRBV27 to TRBJ2-2; 7 nucleotides align to TRBD1. The germline V gene encodes CDR1 MNHEY and CDR2 SMNVEV (reference sequence). V lost 8 bases, J lost 4 bases, and 7 bases stayed unmatched. The CDR3 loop spans 14 amino acids. The CDR3 loop reads CASRDRVGTGELFF. The CDR3 DNA reads as TGTGCCAGCCGTGACAGGGTGGGCACCGGGGAGCTGTTTTTT.

V gene TRBV27 combines with J gene TRBJ1-2, with D perhaps TRBD1 (5 bases). The ends were cut back, 10 bases at V and 4 bases at J, with 16 bases in the middle. Germline V gene lookup returns CDR1 MNHEY and CDR2 SMNVEV (reference sequence). This CDR3 is built from 13 residues. The CDR3 sequence: CATVPPGTYGYTF. CDR3 bases: TGTGCCACCGTCCCCCCCGGGACCTATGGCTACACCTTC.

CDR3 protein: CAWSVAGSDYLYGYTF. DNA for the CDR3: TGTGCCTGGAGTGTAGCTGGCAGCGACTATCTGTATGGCTACACCTTC. This chain links TRBV30 with TRBJ1-2, with D hard to call. Germline lookup yields CDR1 GTSNPN and CDR2 SVGIG (reference sequence). This CDR3 spans 16 amino acids. Trimming shortened V by 0 bases and J by 5 bases, and 19 bases separated the two germline ends.

The gene calls are TRBV2 and TRBJ1-1; TRBD1 matches at 8 bases. In germline, CDR1 is SNHLY, CDR2 FYNNEI. CDR3 length: 11 amino acids. Trimming at V came to 10 bases and at J to 3 bases, leaving 1 base not matched to a gene. The CDR3 spells CATGQDTEAFF. CDR3 sequence (DNA): TGTGCCACGGGACAGGACACTGAAGCTTTCTTT.